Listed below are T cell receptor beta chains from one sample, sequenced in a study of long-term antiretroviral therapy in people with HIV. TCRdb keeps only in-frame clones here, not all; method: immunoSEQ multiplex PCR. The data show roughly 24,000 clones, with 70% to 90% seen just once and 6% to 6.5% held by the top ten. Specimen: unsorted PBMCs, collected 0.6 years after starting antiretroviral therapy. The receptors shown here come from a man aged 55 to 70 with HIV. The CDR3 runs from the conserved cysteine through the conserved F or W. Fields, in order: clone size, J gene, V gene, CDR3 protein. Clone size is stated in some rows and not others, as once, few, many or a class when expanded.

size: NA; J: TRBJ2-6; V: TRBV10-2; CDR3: CASITSFSGANVLTF
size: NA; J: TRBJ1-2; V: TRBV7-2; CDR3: CASSLGTGHYGYTF
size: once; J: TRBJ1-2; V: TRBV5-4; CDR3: CASSFRGQEGYTF
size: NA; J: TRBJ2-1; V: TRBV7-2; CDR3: CASSYPGTSVYNEQFF
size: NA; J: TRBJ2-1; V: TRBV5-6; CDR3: CASSGVNSYNEQFF
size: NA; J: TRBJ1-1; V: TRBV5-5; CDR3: CASSLANPRNTEAFF
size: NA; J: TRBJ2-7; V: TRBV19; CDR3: CASSREIETYEQYF
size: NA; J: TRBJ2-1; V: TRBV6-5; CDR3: CASSFGGAGDEQFF
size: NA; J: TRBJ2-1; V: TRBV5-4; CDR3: CASSLLAGNNEQFF
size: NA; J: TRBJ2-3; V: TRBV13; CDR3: CASSPTPPPDTQYF
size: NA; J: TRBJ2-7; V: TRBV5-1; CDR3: CASSLATGTSKEGQYF
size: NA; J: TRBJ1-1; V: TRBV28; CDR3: CASRAEGGRVTEAFF
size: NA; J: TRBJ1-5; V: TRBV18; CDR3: CASSPDSDNQPQHF
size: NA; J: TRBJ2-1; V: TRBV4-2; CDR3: CASSQEERRSSYNEQFF
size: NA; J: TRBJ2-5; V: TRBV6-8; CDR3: CASNTPRPKETQYF
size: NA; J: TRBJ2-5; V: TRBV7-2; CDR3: CASSWQETQYF
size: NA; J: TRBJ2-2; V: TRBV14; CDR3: CASSQALDGELFF
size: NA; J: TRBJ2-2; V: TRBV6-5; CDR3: CASSYMGGDTGELFF
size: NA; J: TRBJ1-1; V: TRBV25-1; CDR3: CASSGQQNTEAFF
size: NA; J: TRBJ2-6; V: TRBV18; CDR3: CASSRQGFSGANVLTF
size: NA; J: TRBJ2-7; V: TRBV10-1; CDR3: CASSEVRDGSSYEQYF
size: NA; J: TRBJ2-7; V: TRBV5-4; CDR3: CASSLGQVPSYEQYF
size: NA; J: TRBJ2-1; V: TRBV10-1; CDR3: CASSAVTGANEQFF
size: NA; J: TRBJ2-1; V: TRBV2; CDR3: CASSEGRLIVEQFF